The next 32 T cell receptor beta chains were all read from a single sample in a study of regulatory T cells in long-lasting Graves disease. Sequencing libraries for TCR beta were prepared with iRepertoire HTBI primers and Arm-PCR of CDR3 regions. TCRdb analysed the multiplex PCR reads with MiXCR anew, one entry per CDR3 protein. In the table there are roughly 360,000 distinct CDR3 sequences, 10% to 15% of which are singletons. Time point defined: newly diagnosed GD, antithyroid drugs for less than 3 months. With RNA extracted from PBMCs as input, the TCR library was made. A further study also used this sample, focusing on T cells in Graves' hyperthyroidism and ophthalmopathy.

This material consisted of peripheral blood mononuclear cells (PBMCs), taken at new diagnosis, from a patient treated with antithyroid drugs. The receptors were gathered from a young woman with Graves disease.

Turning to this clonotype: With a much larger clone just one base away, this may be a read error. Lacking the conserved final phenylalanine or tryptophan, this CDR3 likely reflects a read error. V and J are TRBV7-9 and TRBJ2-3, with TRBD2 matching 11 bases. V gave up 5 bases and J gave up 6 bases; unmatched junction bases: 1. The CDR3 covers 13 residues. Germline values: CDR1 SEHNR, CDR2 FQNEAQ (reference sequence). This CDR3 is CASSRTSGDTQYS. CDR3 sequence (DNA): TGTGCCAGCAGCCGGACTAGCGGGGATACGCAGTATTCT.

This clonotype came up many times. The chain has TRBV27 and TRBJ2-3, with D perhaps matching TRBD2 (6 bases). Germline CDR1 MNHEY, CDR2 SMNVEV (reference sequence). Trimming removed 1 base from V and 5 bases from J, with 7 bases in between. The length of the CDR3 is 13 residues. Here the CDR3 reads CASSLFGGDTQYF. CDR3 coding DNA: TGTGCCAGCAGTTTATTCGGGGGAGATACGCAGTATTTT.

V gene TRBV4-1 combines with J gene TRBJ2-7; TRBD1 matches at 9 bases. The CDR3 contains 17 residues. Trimming took 1 base from V and 0 from J; bases not matched to a gene: 7. Germline lookup yields CDR1 MGHRA and CDR2 YSYEKL. Written as DNA, the CDR3 is TGCGCCAGCAGCCAAGGGCTGACAGGGGGAAGCTCCTACGAGCAGTACGTC. It specifies CASSQGLTGGSSYEQYV.

In this sample, this clonotype turned up a few times. The chain recombines TRBV30 with TRBJ2-6; 7 bases fit TRBD1. The CDR3 runs to 14 residues. CDR1 is GTSNPN, CDR2 SVGIG, per germline (reference sequence). Trimming cost V 3 bases and J 4 bases; bases outside gene matches: 3. CDR3 sequence: CAWSWGQGANVLTF. CDR3 in DNA: TGTGCCTGGAGCTGGGGACAGGGGGCCAACGTCCTGACTTTC.

This rearrangement joins TRBV6-2 or TRBV6-3 to TRBJ2-3; D call uncertain. Looked up from germline, CDR1 is MNHEY and CDR2 is SVGEGT. Trimming removed 1 base from V and 1 base from J, with 3 bases in between. There are 13 residues in the CDR3. The CDR3 is CASSYLGTDTQYF. CDR3 DNA: TGTGCCAGCAGTTACTTGGGCACAGATACGCAGTATTTT.

Ten or more counts support this clonotype. V is TRBV5-4 and J is TRBJ2-1; possibly TRBD1 or TRBD2 for D (5 bases each). This CDR3 contains 15 residues. Trimming left V 3 bases short and J 8 bases short, with 18 bases between. The germline gives CDR1 SGHNT, CDR2 YYREEE (reference sequence). CDR3: CASSSLDSRGDEQFF. CDR3 nucleotide sequence: TGTGCCAGCAGCTCACTAGACAGCCGAGGAGATGAGCAGTTCTTC.

This clonotype came up many times. The chain recombines TRBV20-1 with TRBJ2-5; TRBD1 agrees at 7 bases. Germline V gene sequence: CDR1 DFQATT, CDR2 SNEGSKA (reference sequence). The CDR3 has 12 amino acids. CDR3 DNA: TGCAGCGCGGTCAGGGGGCAAGAGACCCAGTACTTC. It yields the protein CSAVRGQETQYF.

The chain's CDR3 is CSARDQGSGATDTQYF. The CDR3 DNA sequence: TGCAGTGCTAGAGATCAAGGTAGCGGAGCCACAGATACGCAGTATTTT. The V call is TRBV20-1, the J call TRBJ2-3; D is possibly TRBD2 (6 bases). CDR1 is DFQATT, CDR2 SNEGSKA, per germline (reference sequence). V was cut by 0 bases and J by 2 bases, with 15 bases left in between. The CDR3 extends over 16 amino acids.

The table lists this clonotype with many counts. This chain joins TRBV7-8 and TRBJ1-3, with D perhaps TRBD1 (6 bases). Germline CDR1 and CDR2: SGHVS and FQNEAQ. The ends were cut back, 2 bases at V and 2 bases at J, with 13 bases in the middle. CDR3 length: 16 amino acids. For the CDR3, the DNA is TGTGCCAGCAGCTTATCCAAGAGGGGGGCTGGAAACACCATATATTTT. It codes for CASSLSKRGAGNTIYF.

This clonotype came up many times. The V call is TRBV6-5, the J call TRBJ2-1, with TRBD2 identical over 9 bases. Unmatched junction bases numbered 12, after V lost 4 bases and J lost 8 bases. The CDR3 is 16 residues long. Germline CDR1 and CDR2: MNHEY and SVGAGI. CDR3 in DNA: TGTGCCAGCAGTTCCCTACTAGCGGGTCTTCCCTATGAGCAGTTCTTC. Protein product: CASSSLLAGLPYEQFF.

Ten or more counts support this clonotype. The genes are TRBV20-1 and TRBJ1-5, with 12 bases matching TRBD1. V lost 5 bases and J lost 6; bases outside the gene matches: 5. CDR3 size: 14 residues. Germline V gene lookup returns CDR1 DFQATT and CDR2 SNEGSKA (reference sequence). The CDR3 region has the DNA TGCAGTGCTGGGGGACAGGGGGCCGGTCAGCCCCAGCATTTT. This sequence encodes CSAGGQGAGQPQHF.

The table lists this clonotype with many counts. The rearrangement joins TRBV20-1 to TRBJ2-7; TRBD1 matches 10 bases. Germline V gene data show CDR1 as DFQATT and CDR2 as SNEGSKA (reference sequence). The CDR3 has 15 amino acids. V lost 0 bases, J lost 2 bases, and 4 bases stayed unmatched. CDR3 in DNA: TGCAGTGCTAGAGATCCCGGACAGGGGGCCTACGAGCAGTACTTC. It translates to CSARDPGQGAYEQYF.

This clonotype appeared many times. The gene calls are TRBV30 and TRBJ1-6; no clear D gene. V was trimmed by 0 bases and J by 5 bases, leaving 17 bases between them. The CDR3 sequence is 17 residues long. Germline CDR1 reads GTSNPN; CDR2 reads SVGIG (reference sequence). The CDR3 here is CAWSVGQTDPHNSPLHF. Here the CDR3 DNA reads TGTGCCTGGAGTGTAGGCCAGACCGACCCCCATAATTCACCCCTCCACTTT.

The chain is built from TRBV4-2 and TRBJ2-3, with D possibly matching TRBD2 (5 bases). Per germline, CDR1 LGHNA and CDR2 YNFKEQ. The V end lost 5 bases, the J end lost 7 bases, and 10 bases lay between the germline ends. The CDR3 totals 12 residues. CDR3 residues: CASSTSGYTQYF. The CDR3 coding sequence is TGTGCCAGCAGCACATCGGGGTATACGCAGTATTTT.

This clonotype appeared once. The rearrangement uses TRBV25-1 and TRBJ2-5, with a weak D call TRBD2 (5 bases). The germline V gene has CDR1 MGHDK and CDR2 SYGVNS. The CDR3 sequence is 14 residues long. Trimming left V 6 bases short and J 2 bases short, with 13 bases between. The CDR3 sequence is CASSRDYIQETQYF. The CDR3 bases are TGTGCCAGCAGCAGAGACTACATACAAGAGACCCAGTACTTC.

This clonotype was observed a handful of times. The rearrangement links TRBV10-3 to TRBJ1-6; D remains ambiguous. This CDR3 is built from 13 residues. V shed 6 bases and J shed 8 bases, with 11 bases lying between them. Germline V gene sequence: CDR1 ENHRY, CDR2 SYGVKD. This CDR3 reads CAIRDERDSPLHF. CDR3 DNA: TGTGCCATCAGGGACGAGAGGGATTCACCCCTCCACTTT.

A word on this clonotype: A far more abundant clone sits one base away, making this likely a read error. The V call is TRBV12-3 or TRBV12-4, the J call TRBJ1-1; D is perhaps TRBD1 (5 bases). The V end lost 4 bases, the J end lost 0 bases, and 18 bases lay between the germline ends. This CDR3 region has 17 residues. DNA for the CDR3: TGTGCCAGCAGTTATTCCATCGACCGGGACGTGAACACTGAAGCTTTCTTT. Its protein product is CASSYSIDRDVNTEAFF.

This chain links TRBV19 with TRBJ2-5, with 12 bases identical to TRBD2. The CDR3 length is 16 residues. The ends lost 6 bases at V and 1 base at J; junction bases unmatched: 6. CDR1 LNHDA and CDR2 SQIVND come from the germline V gene (reference sequence). CDR3 nucleotides: TGTGCCAGTAGCCGACTAGCGGGGGATCGCCAAGAGACCCAGTACTTC. Its translation: CASSRLAGDRQETQYF. Variable domain in full (rest from reference TRBV19 and TRBJ2-5): DGGITQSPKYLFRKEGQNVTLSCEQNLNHDAMYWYRQDPGQGLRLIYYSQIVNDFQKGDIAEGYSVSREKKESFPLTVTSAQKNPTAFYLCASSRLAGDRQETQYFGPGTRLLVL.

In this sample, this clonotype turned up many times. The CDR3 sequence is CASSKTGGLTGELFF. Written as DNA, the CDR3 is TGTGCCAGCAGCAAAACAGGGGGTTTGACCGGGGAGCTGTTTTTT. The genes are TRBV11-2 and TRBJ2-2, with 8 bases fitting TRBD1. Germline CDR1 SGHAT, CDR2 FQNNGV. The CDR3 is 15 amino acids. The ends lost 5 bases at V and 5 bases at J; junction bases unmatched: 7.

This clonotype occurred a few times. A read error is possible here, since a much larger clone lies one base away. The rearrangement links TRBV2 to TRBJ1-1; 8 positions agree with TRBD1. The length of the CDR3 is 17 residues. After removal of 7 bases from V and 4 bases from J, the junction contained 17 bases not matched to a gene. Germline CDR1 is SNHLY and CDR2 is FYNNEI. The CDR3 nucleotides are TGTGCCAGCACCAAGCCCCGGACAGGGAAGGGGTTCACTGAAGCTTTCTTT. Protein product: CASTKPRTGKGFTEAFF.

This clonotype was recorded many times. The chain combines TRBV10-3 with TRBJ1-5; 7 bases agree with TRBD1. The CDR3 is made up of 13 amino acids. The V and J ends lost 10 bases and 7 bases, in that order; junction bases with no gene match: 10. The germline V gene encodes CDR1 ENHRY and CDR2 SYGVKD. In DNA form, the CDR3 reads TGTGCCACTACTAAGACAGGGAACCAGCCCCAGCATTTT. Amino acids: CATTKTGNQPQHF.

This clonotype was seen ten or more times. The chain combines TRBV20-1 with TRBJ2-2; TRBD2 aligns across 11 bases. Germline V gene lookup returns CDR1 DFQATT and CDR2 SNEGSKA (reference sequence). Trimming removed 1 base from V and 0 bases from J; junction bases left unmatched: 7. The CDR3 is 18 amino acids. The CDR3: CSARVFPSGGPNTGELFF. The CDR3 DNA follows: TGCAGTGCTAGAGTATTTCCTAGCGGGGGGCCGAACACCGGGGAGCTGTTTTTT.

This clonotype came up many times. This chain links TRBV20-1 with TRBJ1-5; TRBD1 aligns across 9 bases. The CDR3 is 16 amino acids. Germline loops: CDR1 DFQATT, CDR2 SNEGSKA (reference sequence). The V segment lost 1 base and the J segment 6 bases; nucleotides outside the gene matches: 10. CDR3 protein: CSARGVTGQGRQPQHF. The CDR3 nucleotides are TGCAGTGCTAGAGGAGTCACGGGACAGGGACGTCAGCCCCAGCATTTT.

As concerns this clonotype: This may arise from a read error, as a much more abundant clone is one base away. This chain uses TRBV6-2 or TRBV6-3 with TRBJ2-2, with D hard to call. V was shortened by 4 bases and J by 7 bases, with 22 bases between the two germline ends. The germline gives CDR1 MNHEY, CDR2 SVGEGT. This CDR3 has 17 amino acids. CDR3 protein: CASSWSGYVIPIGELFF. The CDR3 bases are TGTGCCAGCAGTTGGTCCGGTTACGTGATCCCAATCGGGGAGCTGTTTTTT.

This chain joins TRBV7-2 and TRBJ2-1, with TRBD1 matching over 8 bases. Looked up from germline, CDR1 is SGHTA and CDR2 is FQGNSA. J gave up 12 bases and V 0 bases, and 1 base lay outside the gene matches. The CDR3 loop spans 12 amino acids. The CDR3: CASSLAGTGQFF. The CDR3 DNA reads TGTGCCAGCAGCTTAGCCGGGACAGGGCAGTTCTTC.

Of note for this clonotype: A far bigger clonotype differs at one base, so this is likely a read error. The chain couples TRBV4-1 to TRBJ1-5; 8 nucleotides agree with TRBD1. CDR3 length: 14 residues. Trimming at V came to 5 bases and at J to 7 bases, leaving 7 bases not matched to a gene. Germline lookup yields CDR1 MGHRA and CDR2 YSYEKL. As DNA, the CDR3 is TGCGCCAGCAGCATTGACAGGGGAGGGCAGCCCCAGCATTTT. Amino acids: CASSIDRGGQPQHF.

This clonotype was recorded many times. The V and J genes are TRBV12-3 or TRBV12-4 and TRBJ1-1; D uncertain. CDR3 size: 16 residues. V gave up 6 bases and J gave up 0 bases, with 17 bases separating them. The CDR3 loop reads CASRSLPGGLNTEAFF. The DNA of the CDR3 is TGTGCCAGCAGATCCCTCCCCGGAGGGCTGAACACTGAAGCTTTCTTT.

This clonotype was counted at least ten times. The chain links TRBV18 to TRBJ1-2; the match to TRBD1 covers 7 bases. Trimming at V came to 4 bases and at J to 6 bases, leaving 11 bases not matched to a gene. The germline gives CDR1 KGHSH, CDR2 LQKENI. The CDR3 has 15 amino acids. CDR3 region: CASSLVGTAKDGYTF. In DNA form, the CDR3 reads TGTGCCAGCTCACTGGTCGGGACAGCAAAAGATGGCTACACCTTC.

This clonotype was seen a few times. Written as DNA, the CDR3 is TGTGCCAGCAGCTTACTTGGGGGGACCCAGCCCCAGCATTTT. This sequence encodes CASSLLGGTQPQHF. J is TRBJ1-5 and V is TRBV7-9; possibly TRBD1 for D (5 bases). Per the germline V gene, CDR1 is SEHNR and CDR2 is FQNEAQ (reference sequence). The CDR3 spans 14 residues. Trimming took 2 bases from V and 7 from J, leaving 12 bases between them.

This clonotype has a count of ten or more. The gene calls are TRBV2 and TRBJ2-7; D may be TRBD1 (6 bases). The CDR3 length is 12 residues. V lost 6 bases and J 4 bases, leaving 10 bases between the germline ends. The germline gives CDR1 SNHLY, CDR2 FYNNEI. The CDR3 sequence is CASSRQGYEQYV. The CDR3 bases are TGTGCCAGCAGCCGGCAGGGGTACGAGCAGTACGTC.

This clonotype was recorded a few times. The V and J genes are TRBV7-2 and TRBJ2-1; TRBD2 agrees at 14 bases. Germline-derived CDR1 and CDR2 are SGHTA and FQGNSA. The CDR3 is 17 amino acids. The trim removed 4 bases at V and 7 bases at J, leaving 9 bases unmatched. CDR3 sequence: CASSWGLAGVGGNEQFF. CDR3 nucleotides: TGTGCCAGCAGCTGGGGACTAGCGGGAGTAGGCGGGAATGAGCAGTTCTTC.

This clonotype was recorded many times. This chain connects TRBV29-1 to TRBJ2-1; no firm D call. Looked up from germline, CDR1 is SQVTM and CDR2 is ANQGSEA. V lost 6 bases and J 0 bases, leaving 6 bases between the germline ends. The CDR3 spans 12 residues. CDR3 DNA: TGCAGCGTCCTACTCTCCTACAATGAGCAGTTCTTC. Encoded protein: CSVLLSYNEQFF.